The 29 T cell receptor beta chains below come from one sample, sequenced in a study of response to subunit inactivated influenza vaccine. TCRdb re-derived calls from the RT-PCR reads in MiXCR, one entry per CDR3 protein. The sample lists about 570,000 distinct CDR3 sequences, roughly 12% occurring once. The specimen comprised PBMCs from blood, sampled on the day of vaccination. The source is a man aged 45 to 65 who received an inactivated influenza vaccine.

This clonotype was picked up a small number of times. This chain uses TRBV12-3 or TRBV12-4 with TRBJ2-2; 10 nucleotides align to TRBD2. The CDR3 has 15 amino acids. V lost 6 bases to trimming and J lost 1 base; unmatched junction nucleotides: 2. The CDR3, as DNA: TGTGCCAGCAGCGGACTAGCGGAGAACACCGGGGAGCTGTTTTTT. Translated, it gives CASSGLAENTGELFF.

This clonotype was counted a few times. This chain links TRBV7-2 with TRBJ2-3; 8 positions agree with TRBD2. V lost 5 bases and J lost 2; bases outside the gene matches: 9. CDR3 length equals 16 residues. Germline V CDR1 and CDR2: SGHTA, FQGNSA. The CDR3 DNA reads TGTGCCAGCAGCCAGCGGGGGACTACATACACAGATACGCAGTATTTT. Its translation: CASSQRGTTYTDTQYF.

The CDR3 bases are TGTGCCAGCTCACCACCGGGTGTCGGTATAGCCAAAAACATTCAGTACTTC. This translates into CASSPPGVGIAKNIQYF. The chain joins TRBV18 to TRBJ2-4; D is undetermined. Trimming took 0 bases from V and 0 from J, leaving 12 bases between them. This CDR3 is built from 17 residues. Germline lookup yields CDR1 KGHSH and CDR2 LQKENI.

The chain is built from TRBV20-1 and TRBJ1-1; D possibly corresponds to TRBD1 (6 bases). V lost 4 bases and J 6 bases, leaving 18 bases between the germline ends. Germline lookup yields CDR1 DFQATT and CDR2 SNEGSKA (reference sequence). The length of the CDR3 is 14 residues. For the CDR3, the DNA is TGCAGTGCTACCGGAACCAGGGGCGTCGCTGAAGCTTTCTTT. Its protein product is CSATGTRGVAEAFF.

The chain joins TRBV29-1 to TRBJ2-7; either TRBD1 or TRBD2 may supply D (5 bases each). The V gene's germline CDR1 is SQVTM and CDR2 ANQGSEA. V shed 7 bases and J shed 1 base, with 17 bases lying between them. The CDR3 extends over 14 amino acids. In DNA form, the CDR3 reads TGCAGCGCCGTAGGGGCACGGGGTTCCTACGAGCAGTACTTC. Protein product: CSAVGARGSYEQYF.

This clonotype was observed a handful of times. The rearrangement uses TRBV4-3 and TRBJ2-5, with 14 bases lining up with TRBD2. Germline V gene lookup returns CDR1 LGHNA and CDR2 YSLEER. The CDR3 has 18 amino acids. J gave up 5 bases and V 0 bases, and 8 bases lay outside the gene matches. The CDR3 is CASSQDGLAGGTSETQYF. The CDR3 DNA reads as TGCGCCAGCAGCCAAGATGGACTAGCGGGAGGAACGAGCGAGACCCAGTACTTC.

This clonotype came up a few times. The gene calls are TRBV10-3 and TRBJ2-3; 10 bases map to TRBD2. Germline loops: CDR1 ENHRY, CDR2 SYGVKD. Trimming took 5 bases from V and 0 from J; bases not matched to a gene: 5. The CDR3 contains 16 residues. In nucleotides, the CDR3 is TGTGCCATCAGTACAGGACTAGCGGAGAGCACAGATACGCAGTATTTT. It encodes CAISTGLAESTDTQYF.

This clonotype appeared many times. The rearrangement joins TRBV5-1 to TRBJ1-4; D ambiguous. Trimming removed 3 bases at V and 1 base at J, with 13 bases between. The CDR3 has 16 residues. Looked up from germline, CDR1 is SGHRS and CDR2 is YFSETQ. The CDR3 DNA reads TGCGCCAGCAGCTGGTCCACAAGCGGAACTAATGAAAAACTGTTTTTT. It specifies CASSWSTSGTNEKLFF.

This clonotype has ten or more counts. The chain uses TRBV7-8 and TRBJ1-6; no firm D call. The CDR3 has 15 amino acids. Germline V lookup: CDR1 SGHVS, CDR2 FQNEAQ. Trimming left V 1 base short and J 7 bases short, with 11 bases between. The CDR3 bases are TGTGCCAGCAGCTTAGTGGACGGCCCAAATTCACCCCTCCACTTT. This gives the protein CASSLVDGPNSPLHF.

Details on this clonotype: A much larger clonotype is one base distant, so this may be a read error. The chain recombines TRBV11-2 with TRBJ2-4, with D unresolved. The length of the CDR3 is 15 residues. The V end lost 5 bases, the J end lost 2 bases, and 13 bases lay between the germline ends. Germline V gives CDR1 SGHAT, CDR2 FQNNGV. CDR3 loop: CASSLTKGPKNIQYF. CDR3 DNA: TGTGCCAGCAGCCTGACAAAAGGGCCCAAAAACATTCAGTACTTC.

This clonotype was recorded many times. V gene TRBV15 combines with J gene TRBJ2-5; TRBD1 agrees at 8 bases. After removal of 4 bases from V and 5 bases from J, the junction contained 9 bases not matched to a gene. CDR3 size: 15 residues. Germline CDR1 is LNHNV and CDR2 is YYDKDF (reference sequence). CDR3 region: CATSIRTGPGETQYF. In DNA, the CDR3 is TGTGCCACCAGCATACGGACAGGGCCGGGGGAGACCCAGTACTTC.

The genes are TRBV20-1 and TRBJ2-3; 12 bases are a match to TRBD2. The germline V gene encodes CDR1 DFQATT and CDR2 SNEGSKA (reference sequence). J gave up 1 base and V 4 bases, and 6 bases lay outside the gene matches. The length of the CDR3 is 16 residues. The CDR3 DNA reads TGCAGTGCTATGACTAGCGGGAGTGCGGGCACAGATACGCAGTATTTT. Its translation is CSAMTSGSAGTDTQYF.

This clonotype occurred a few times. The rearrangement joins TRBV5-1 to TRBJ2-7, with TRBD2 identical over 13 bases. V lost 4 bases to trimming and J lost 4 bases; unmatched junction nucleotides: 5. The CDR3 is made up of 15 amino acids. CDR1 SGHRS and CDR2 YFSETQ come from the germline V gene. CDR3 coding DNA: TGCGCCAGCAGCCCCGGGACTAGCGGGATTTACGAGCAGTACTTC. Translated: CASSPGTSGIYEQYF.

The chain uses TRBV3-1 and TRBJ2-2; perhaps TRBD1 as D (7 bases). Germline loops: CDR1 LGHDT, CDR2 YNNKEL (reference sequence). This CDR3 is built from 14 residues. Trimming cost V 11 bases and J 2 bases, with 15 bases left between them. The CDR3 coding sequence is TGTGCCTCTACTCAGGGGGGAAACACCGGGGAGCTGTTTTTT. It is translated as CASTQGGNTGELFF.

The rearrangement joins TRBV7-2 to TRBJ1-2; TRBD1 is a possible D gene (6 bases). In germline, CDR1 is SGHTA, CDR2 FQGNSA. The CDR3 consists of 13 residues. V shed 0 bases and J shed 6 bases, with 8 bases lying between them. In DNA, the CDR3 is TGTGCCAGCAGCTTAGCAACAGGGAATGGCTACACCTTC. It encodes CASSLATGNGYTF.

In its sample, this clonotype was seen a few times. The J gene is TRBJ2-1, the V gene TRBV30; D ambiguous. CDR1 is GTSNPN and CDR2 is SVGIG in the germline V gene (reference sequence). V lost 4 bases and J lost 3, with 16 bases in between. This CDR3 has 15 residues. CDR3 residues: CAWTKDTLLYNEQFF. The DNA for the CDR3 is TGTGCCTGGACCAAAGACACCCTCCTCTACAATGAGCAGTTCTTC. Supplemented by reference TRBV30 and TRBJ2-1, the full variable domain reads SQTIHQWPATLVQPVGSPLSLECTVEGTSNPNLYWYRQAAGRGLQLLFYSVGIGQISSEVPQNLSASRPQDRQFILSSKKLLLSDSGFYLCAWTKDTLLYNEQFFGPGTRLTVL.

The chain has TRBV4-3 and TRBJ2-3; the D is unclear. Germline CDR1 reads LGHNA; CDR2 reads YSLEER. V shed 1 base and J shed 2 bases, with 7 bases lying between them. CDR3 length: 14 residues. The CDR3 spells CASSQATNTDTQYF. The DNA for the CDR3 is TGCGCCAGCAGCCAAGCAACCAACACAGATACGCAGTATTTT.

The chain couples TRBV10-3 to TRBJ1-5, with D possibly TRBD1 on 5 matching bases. V was clipped by 3 bases and J by 7 bases, with 13 bases between them. This CDR3 spans 14 amino acids. Per the germline V gene, CDR1 is ENHRY and CDR2 is SYGVKD. Written as DNA, the CDR3 is TGTGCCATCAGTGATTCTCACGGGGGGCAGCCCCAGCATTTT. Encoded protein: CAISDSHGGQPQHF.

This clonotype was picked up a small number of times. This rearrangement joins TRBV18 to TRBJ2-5, with 7 bases aligning to TRBD2. The CDR3 runs to 13 residues. The ends lost 3 bases at V and 6 bases at J; junction bases unmatched: 4. CDR1 and CDR2 from the germline V gene are KGHSH and LQKENI. Here the CDR3 DNA reads TGTGCCAGCTCACCGGGGGGGACGCAGACCCAGTACTTC. Encoded protein: CASSPGGTQTQYF. Drawing the rest from reference TRBV18 and TRBJ2-5, the complete variable domain is NAGVMQNPRHLVRRRGQEARLRCSPMKGHSHVYWYRQLPEEGLKFMVYLQKENIIDESGMPKERFSAEFPKEGPSILRIQQVVRGDSAAYFCASSPGGTQTQYFGPGTRLLVL.

V and J are TRBV24-1 and TRBJ2-5, with 12 bases identical to TRBD2. CDR3 length: 16 residues. Per the germline V gene, CDR1 is KGHDR and CDR2 is SFDVKD. The trim removed 5 bases at V and 2 bases at J, leaving 5 bases unmatched. The CDR3 DNA is TGTGCCACCAGTGTATCCGGGACTAGCGGGCAAGAGACCCAGTACTTC. It specifies CATSVSGTSGQETQYF.

In its sample, this clonotype was seen many times. Here the CDR3 reads CASSEGAGVSYEQYF. The CDR3 DNA reads TGTGCCAGCAGCGAAGGGGCGGGAGTTTCCTACGAGCAGTACTTC. The rearrangement joins TRBV7-2 to TRBJ2-7, with 7 bases matching TRBD2. Germline CDR1 is SGHTA and CDR2 is FQGNSA. The length of the CDR3 is 15 residues. Unmatched junction bases numbered 8, after V lost 5 bases and J lost 1 base. Based on the CDR3 plus reference TRBV7-2 and TRBJ2-7, the full variable domain is GAGVSQSPSNKVTEKGKDVELRCDPISGHTALYWYRQSLGQGLEFLIYFQGNSAPDKSGLPSDRFSAERTGGSVSTLTIQRTQQEDSAVYLCASSEGAGVSYEQYFGPGTRLTVT.

This clonotype was found many times. The chain carries TRBV21-1 and TRBJ2-1; the table assigns TRBD1, which was not confirmed against the DNA. TRBV21-1 is recorded as a pseudogene. The CDR3 spans 15 residues. The CDR3 loop is CASSKARWGQVEQFF. CDR3 coding DNA: TGTGCCAGCAGCAAAGCGCGATGGGGGCAGGTTGAGCAGTTCTTC.

This clonotype was seen repeatedly, ten times or more. V usage is TRBV9 and J usage is TRBJ2-3; 8 bases are shared with TRBD2. Germline CDR1 is SGDLS and CDR2 is YYNGEE. Losses at the gene ends were 3 bases for V and 1 base for J; bases not matched to a gene: 1. The CDR3 runs 14 residues. The CDR3 DNA reads TGTGCCAGCAGCGCGACTAGCGGCACAGATACGCAGTATTTT. Residues: CASSATSGTDTQYF.

Written as DNA, the CDR3 is TGTGCCAGCAGTTTAATTCGGGGCCTCTACGAGCAGTACTTC. This gives the protein CASSLIRGLYEQYF. This chain uses TRBV28 with TRBJ2-7; possibly TRBD1 or TRBD2 for D (5 bases each). This CDR3 region has 14 residues. Germline V gene sequence: CDR1 MDHEN, CDR2 SYDVKM. Trimming pared 2 bases from V and 3 bases from J, leaving 11 bases between.

The chain recombines TRBV9 with TRBJ2-1; TRBD2 aligns across 8 bases. CDR1 is SGDLS, CDR2 YYNGEE, per germline. Germline trimming cut 4 bases from V and 5 bases from J; bases unmatched to any gene: 8. This CDR3 comprises 15 residues. DNA for the CDR3: TGTGCCAGCAGCCCCCCTGGCGGGGGGAACAATGAGCAGTTCTTC. The encoded protein is CASSPPGGGNNEQFF.

The chain couples TRBV7-9 to TRBJ2-1; 7 nucleotides agree with TRBD1. The CDR3 loop spans 13 amino acids. Germline V lookup: CDR1 SEHNR, CDR2 FQNEAQ (reference sequence). Unmatched junction bases numbered 10, after V lost 5 bases and J lost 12 bases. CDR3 sequence reads: CASSNHRGSGQFF. The CDR3 DNA follows: TGTGCCAGCAGCAACCACAGGGGAAGCGGGCAGTTCTTC.

This clonotype was seen only a few times. The genes are TRBV12-3 or TRBV12-4 and TRBJ2-7, with 8 bases aligning to TRBD2. J gave up 5 bases and V 7 bases, and 13 bases lay outside the gene matches. There are 15 residues in the CDR3. The CDR3 protein is CASTTSGGGANEQYF. CDR3 DNA: TGTGCCAGCACGACCTCGGGGGGGGGTGCCAACGAGCAGTACTTC.

The V call is TRBV7-2, the J call TRBJ1-2; TRBD1 aligns across 7 bases. J gave up 6 bases and V 8 bases, and 12 bases lay outside the gene matches. The CDR3 sequence is 14 residues long. Per the germline V gene, CDR1 is SGHTA and CDR2 is FQGNSA. DNA for the CDR3: TGTGCCAGCCGAAGACCGGGACAGATAAATGGCTACACCTTC. Its protein product is CASRRPGQINGYTF.

V and J are TRBV7-8 and TRBJ2-7; 9 bases align to TRBD2. V was clipped by 3 bases and J by 4 bases; unmatched bases: 10. The CDR3 has 16 amino acids. The germline V gene encodes CDR1 SGHVS and CDR2 FQNEAQ. CDR3 in DNA: TGTGCCAGCAGCTTGGAAAGCGGGAGGCGGGGGTACGAGCAGTACTTC. As protein: CASSLESGRRGYEQYF.